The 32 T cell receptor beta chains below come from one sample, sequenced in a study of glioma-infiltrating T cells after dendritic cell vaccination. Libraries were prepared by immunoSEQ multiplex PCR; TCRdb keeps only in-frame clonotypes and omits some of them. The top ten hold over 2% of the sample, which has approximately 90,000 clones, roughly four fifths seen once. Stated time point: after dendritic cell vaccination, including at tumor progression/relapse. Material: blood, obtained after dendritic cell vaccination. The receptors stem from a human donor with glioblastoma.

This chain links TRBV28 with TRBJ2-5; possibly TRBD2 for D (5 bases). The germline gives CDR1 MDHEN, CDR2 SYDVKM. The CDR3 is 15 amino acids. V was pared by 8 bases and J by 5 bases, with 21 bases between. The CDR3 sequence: CASAPSQVARETQYF. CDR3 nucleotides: TGTGCCAGCGCCCCCTCCCAGGTAGCGAGGGAGACCCAGTACTTC.

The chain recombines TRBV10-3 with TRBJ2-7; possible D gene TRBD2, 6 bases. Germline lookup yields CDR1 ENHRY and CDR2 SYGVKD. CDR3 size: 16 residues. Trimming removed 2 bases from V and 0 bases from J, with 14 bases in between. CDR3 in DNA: TGTGCCATCAGTGAGGGCGGCCACGGGGGCTCCTACGAGCAGTACTTC. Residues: CAISEGGHGGSYEQYF.

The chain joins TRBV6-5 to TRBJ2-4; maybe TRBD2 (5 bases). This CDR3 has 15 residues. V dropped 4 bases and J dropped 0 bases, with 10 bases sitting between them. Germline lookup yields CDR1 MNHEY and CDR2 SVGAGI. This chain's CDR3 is CASSSPAEAKNIQYF. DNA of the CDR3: TGTGCCAGCAGTTCCCCAGCGGAAGCCAAAAACATTCAGTACTTC.

Here the CDR3 reads CASRETGTNYGYTF. The CDR3 bases are TGTGCCAGCAGGGAGACAGGGACTAACTATGGCTACACCTTC. The chain carries TRBV6-5 and TRBJ1-2; 7 bases align to TRBD1. The CDR3 spans 14 residues. The germline V gene has CDR1 MNHEY and CDR2 SVGAGI. J gave up 0 bases and V 6 bases, and 4 bases lay outside the gene matches.

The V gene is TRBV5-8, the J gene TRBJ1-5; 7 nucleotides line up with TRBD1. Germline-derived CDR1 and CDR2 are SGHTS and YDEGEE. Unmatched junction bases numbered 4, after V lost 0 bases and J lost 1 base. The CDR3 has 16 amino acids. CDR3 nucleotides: TGTGCCAGCAGCTTGGAGGGGGACAGAAGCAATCAGCCCCAGCATTTT. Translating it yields CASSLEGDRSNQPQHF.

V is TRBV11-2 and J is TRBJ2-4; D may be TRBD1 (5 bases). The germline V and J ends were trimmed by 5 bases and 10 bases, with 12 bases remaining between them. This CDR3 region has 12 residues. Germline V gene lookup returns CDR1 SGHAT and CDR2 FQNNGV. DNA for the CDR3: TGTGCCAGCAGCGTGGACACCCTGATTCAGTACTTC. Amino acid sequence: CASSVDTLIQYF.

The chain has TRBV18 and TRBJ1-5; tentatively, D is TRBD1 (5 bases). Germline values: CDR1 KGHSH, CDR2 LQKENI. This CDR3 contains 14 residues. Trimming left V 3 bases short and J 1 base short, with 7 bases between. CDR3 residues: CASSPRQSNQPQHF. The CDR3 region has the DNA TGTGCCAGCTCACCCCGACAGAGCAATCAGCCCCAGCATTTT.

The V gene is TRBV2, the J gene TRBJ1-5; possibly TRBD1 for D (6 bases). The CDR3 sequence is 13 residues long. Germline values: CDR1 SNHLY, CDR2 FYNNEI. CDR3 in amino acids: CASGARNNQPQHF. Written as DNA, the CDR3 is TGTGCATCAGGGGCGCGGAACAATCAGCCCCAGCATTTT.

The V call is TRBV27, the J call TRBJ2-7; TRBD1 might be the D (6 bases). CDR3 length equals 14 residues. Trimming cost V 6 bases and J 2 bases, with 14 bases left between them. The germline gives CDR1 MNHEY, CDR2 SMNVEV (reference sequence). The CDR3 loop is CASRPTGTPYEQYV. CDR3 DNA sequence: TGTGCCAGCAGACCCACAGGGACCCCCTACGAGCAGTACGTC.

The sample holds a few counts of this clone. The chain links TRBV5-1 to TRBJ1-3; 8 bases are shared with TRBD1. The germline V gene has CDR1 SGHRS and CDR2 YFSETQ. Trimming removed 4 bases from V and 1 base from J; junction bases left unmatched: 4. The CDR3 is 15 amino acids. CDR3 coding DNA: TGCGCCAGCAGCGAACGGACAGGGTCTGGAAACACCATATATTTT. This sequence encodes CASSERTGSGNTIYF.

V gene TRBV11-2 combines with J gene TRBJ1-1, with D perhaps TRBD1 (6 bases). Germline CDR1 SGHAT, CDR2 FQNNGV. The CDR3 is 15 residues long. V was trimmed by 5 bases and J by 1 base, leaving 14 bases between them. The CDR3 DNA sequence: TGTGCCAGCAGCCGAACCAGGGGCTGGAACACTGAAGCTTTCTTT. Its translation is CASSRTRGWNTEAFF.

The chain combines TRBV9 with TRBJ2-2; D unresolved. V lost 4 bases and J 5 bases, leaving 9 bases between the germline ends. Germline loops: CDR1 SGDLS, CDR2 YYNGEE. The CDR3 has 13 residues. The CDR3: CASSPFGTGELFF. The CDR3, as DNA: TGTGCCAGCAGCCCTTTCGGGACCGGGGAGCTGTTTTTT.

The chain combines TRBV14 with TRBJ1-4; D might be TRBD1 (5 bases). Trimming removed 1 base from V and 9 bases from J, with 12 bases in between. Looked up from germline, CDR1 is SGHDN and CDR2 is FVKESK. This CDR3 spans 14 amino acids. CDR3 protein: CASSQVGGPKKLFF. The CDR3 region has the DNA TGTGCCAGCAGCCAAGTGGGGGGTCCCAAAAAACTGTTTTTT.

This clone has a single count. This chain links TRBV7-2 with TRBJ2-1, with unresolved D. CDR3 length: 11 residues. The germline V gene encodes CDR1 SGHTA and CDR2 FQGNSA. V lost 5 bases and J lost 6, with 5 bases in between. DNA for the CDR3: TGTGCCAGCAGCCCTAGCAATGAGCAGTTCTTC. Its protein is CASSPSNEQFF.

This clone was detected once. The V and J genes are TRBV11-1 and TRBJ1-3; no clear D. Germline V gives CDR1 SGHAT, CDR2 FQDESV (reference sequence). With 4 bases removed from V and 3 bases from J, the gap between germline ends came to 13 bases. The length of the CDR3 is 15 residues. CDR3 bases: TGTGCCAGCAGCTGGAGGACCGGTAGTGGAAACACCATATATTTT. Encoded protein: CASSWRTGSGNTIYF. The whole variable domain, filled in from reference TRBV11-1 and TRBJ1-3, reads EAEVAQSPRYKITEKSQAVAFWCDPISGHATLYWYRQILGQGPELLVQFQDESVVDDSQLPKDRFSAERLKGVDSTLKIQPAELGDSAMYLCASSWRTGSGNTIYFGEGSWLTVV.

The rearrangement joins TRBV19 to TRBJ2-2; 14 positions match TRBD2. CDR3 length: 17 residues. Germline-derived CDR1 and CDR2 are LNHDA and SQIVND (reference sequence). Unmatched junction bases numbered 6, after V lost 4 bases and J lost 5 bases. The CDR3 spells CASSTGLAGAVTGELFF. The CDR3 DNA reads TGTGCCAGTAGTACGGGACTAGCGGGAGCGGTTACCGGGGAGCTGTTTTTT.

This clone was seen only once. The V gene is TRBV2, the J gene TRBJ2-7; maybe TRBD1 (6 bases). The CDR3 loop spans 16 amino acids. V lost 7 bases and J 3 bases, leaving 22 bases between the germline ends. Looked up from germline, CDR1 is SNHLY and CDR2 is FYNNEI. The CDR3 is CASKNPGQRTHYEQYV. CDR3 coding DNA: TGTGCCAGCAAGAATCCGGGACAACGAACGCACTACGAGCAGTACGTC.

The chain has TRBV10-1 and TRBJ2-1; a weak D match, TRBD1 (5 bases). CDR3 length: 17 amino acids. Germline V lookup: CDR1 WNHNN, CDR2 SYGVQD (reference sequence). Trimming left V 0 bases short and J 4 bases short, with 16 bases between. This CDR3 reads CASSESPRARDYNEQFF. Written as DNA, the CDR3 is TGCGCCAGCAGTGAGTCTCCCAGGGCCCGAGATTACAATGAGCAGTTCTTC.

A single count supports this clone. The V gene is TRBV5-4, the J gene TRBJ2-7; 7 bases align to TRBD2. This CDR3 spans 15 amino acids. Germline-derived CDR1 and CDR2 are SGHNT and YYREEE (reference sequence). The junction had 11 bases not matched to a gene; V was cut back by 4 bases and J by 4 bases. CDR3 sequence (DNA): TGTGCCAGCAGCGGGCCGGGCGGGGGAAATTACGAGCAGTACTTC. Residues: CASSGPGGGNYEQYF.

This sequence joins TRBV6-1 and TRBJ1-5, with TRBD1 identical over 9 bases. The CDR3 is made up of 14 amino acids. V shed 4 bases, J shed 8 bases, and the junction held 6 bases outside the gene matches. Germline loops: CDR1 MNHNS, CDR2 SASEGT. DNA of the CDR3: TGTGCCAGCAGTGTCAGACAGGGGGAGAAGCCCCAGCATTTT. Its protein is CASSVRQGEKPQHF.

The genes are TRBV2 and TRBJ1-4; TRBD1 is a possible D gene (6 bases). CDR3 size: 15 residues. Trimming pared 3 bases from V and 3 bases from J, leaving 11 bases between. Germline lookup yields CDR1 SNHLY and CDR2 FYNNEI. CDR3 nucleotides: TGTGCCAGCAGTGAGTGGACAGCCGCTAATGAAAAACTGTTTTTT. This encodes CASSEWTAANEKLFF.

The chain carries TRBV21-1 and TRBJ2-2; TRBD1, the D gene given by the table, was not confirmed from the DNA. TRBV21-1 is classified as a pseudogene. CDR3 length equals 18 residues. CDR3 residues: CASSKPIDRGLHTGELFF. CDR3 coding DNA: TGTGCCAGCAGCAAACCGATCGACAGGGGGCTTCACACCGGGGAGCTGTTTTTT.

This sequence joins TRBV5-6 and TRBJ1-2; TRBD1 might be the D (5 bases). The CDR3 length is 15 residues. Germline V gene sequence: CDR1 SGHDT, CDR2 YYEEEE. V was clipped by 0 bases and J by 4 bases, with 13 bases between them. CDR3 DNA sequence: TGTGCCAGCAGCTTGGGGCAGGGCAGAGGCTATGGCTACACCTTC. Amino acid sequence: CASSLGQGRGYGYTF.

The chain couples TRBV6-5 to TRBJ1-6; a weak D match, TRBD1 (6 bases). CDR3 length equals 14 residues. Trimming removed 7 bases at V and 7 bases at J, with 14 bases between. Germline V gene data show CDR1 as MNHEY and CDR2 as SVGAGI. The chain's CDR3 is CASTNAGANSPLHF. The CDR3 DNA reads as TGTGCCAGCACCAACGCAGGGGCGAATTCACCCCTCCACTTT.

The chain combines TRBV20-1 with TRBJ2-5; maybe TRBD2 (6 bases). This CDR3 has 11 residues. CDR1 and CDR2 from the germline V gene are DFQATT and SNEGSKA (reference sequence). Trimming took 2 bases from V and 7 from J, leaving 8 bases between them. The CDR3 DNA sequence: TGCAGTGCTAGATCCGGGGGGACCCAGTACTTC. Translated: CSARSGGTQYF.

CDR3 sequence reads: CASSSWDRAYTEAFF. CDR3 sequence (DNA): TGTGCCAGCAGCTCGTGGGACAGGGCTTACACTGAAGCTTTCTTT. This chain links TRBV5-8 with TRBJ1-1; 9 nucleotides align to TRBD1. The CDR3 sequence is 15 residues long. CDR1 is SGHTS and CDR2 is YDEGEE in the germline V gene. After removal of 3 bases from V and 3 bases from J, the junction contained 6 bases not matched to a gene.

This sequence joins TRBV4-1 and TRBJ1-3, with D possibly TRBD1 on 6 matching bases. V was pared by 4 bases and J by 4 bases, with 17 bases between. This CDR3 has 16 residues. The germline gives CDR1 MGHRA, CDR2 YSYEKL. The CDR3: CASSPYWGTKGNTIYF. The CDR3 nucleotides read TGCGCCAGCAGCCCGTACTGGGGGACAAAAGGAAACACCATATATTTT.

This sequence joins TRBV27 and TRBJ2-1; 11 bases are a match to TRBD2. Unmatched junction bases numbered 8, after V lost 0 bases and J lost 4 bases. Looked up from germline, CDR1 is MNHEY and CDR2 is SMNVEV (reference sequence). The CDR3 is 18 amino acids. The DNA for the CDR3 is TGTGCCAGCAGTTTATCGTTGGATAGCGGGGGGGGTTACAATGAGCAGTTCTTC. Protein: CASSLSLDSGGGYNEQFF.

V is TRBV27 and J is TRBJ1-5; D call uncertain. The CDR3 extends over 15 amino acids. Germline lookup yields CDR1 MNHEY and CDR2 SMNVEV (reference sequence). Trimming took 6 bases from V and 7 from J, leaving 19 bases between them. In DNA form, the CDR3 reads TGTGCCAGCAGCTTAGTCCCCGGAGGAGGGCAGCCCCAGCATTTT. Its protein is CASSLVPGGGQPQHF.

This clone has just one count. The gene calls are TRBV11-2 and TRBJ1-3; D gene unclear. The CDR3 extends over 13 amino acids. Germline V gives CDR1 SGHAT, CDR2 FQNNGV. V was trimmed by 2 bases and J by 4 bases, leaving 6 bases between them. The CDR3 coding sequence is TGTGCCAGCAGCTTACGGGAAGGAAACACCATATATTTT. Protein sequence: CASSLREGNTIYF. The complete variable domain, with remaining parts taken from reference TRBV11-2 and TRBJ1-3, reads EAGVAQSPRYKIIEKRQSVAFWCNPISGHATLYWYQQILGQGPKLLIQFQNNGVVDDSQLPKDRFSAERLKGVDSTLKIQPAKLEDSAVYLCASSLREGNTIYFGEGSWLTVV.

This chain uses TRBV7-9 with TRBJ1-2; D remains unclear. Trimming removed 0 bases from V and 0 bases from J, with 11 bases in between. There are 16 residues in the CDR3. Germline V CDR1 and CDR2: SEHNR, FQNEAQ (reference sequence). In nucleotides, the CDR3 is TGTGCCAGCAGCTTAGCGCAGGTGGCTTCTAACTATGGCTACACCTTC. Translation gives CASSLAQVASNYGYTF.

CDR3 coding DNA: TGTGCCAGCAGCTTACGCCGCGAGTACGAGCAGTACTTC. Amino acids: CASSLRREYEQYF. The J gene is TRBJ2-7, the V gene TRBV7-9; D not certain. Per the germline V gene, CDR1 is SEHNR and CDR2 is FQNEAQ (reference sequence). V lost 2 bases and J 4 bases, leaving 9 bases between the germline ends. CDR3 size: 13 residues.